This is a list of T cell receptor beta chains from one sample in a study of cytomegalovirus exposure and HLA in healthy donors. Some clones are missing from TCRdb's copy, which holds only in-frame ones; the method was immunoSEQ multiplex PCR. This table holds tens of thousands of clones, roughly 60% found once. The sequencing sample was made of PBMCs. These receptors were obtained from a man aged 25 to 40 in good health and CMV-seropositive. Each CDR3 is given with its conserved first and last residue. The order of the fields is clone size, D gene, J gene, V gene, CDR3 protein, CDR3 DNA. A D gene is named only where the DNA matches it firmly. A row's size may be missing; if present it is once, few, many or a size class.

>once|.|TRBJ1-4|TRBV6-6
CASSYEGHPNEKLFF
TGTGCCAGCAGTTACGAGGGACACCCTAATGAAAAACTGTTTTTT
>once|.|TRBJ2-5|TRBV2
CASSLDREETQYF
TGTGCCAGCAGCCTGGACAGAGAAGAGACCCAGTACTTC
>.|.|TRBJ2-7|TRBV6-1
CASSEARGLKVYEQYF
TGTGCCAGCAGTGAAGCTAGGGGACTGAAGGTCTACGAGCAGTACTTC
>once|TRBD2|TRBJ2-7|TRBV5-1
CASSLAGLAGLSYEQYF
TGCGCCAGCAGCTTGGCCGGACTAGCGGGGCTCTCCTACGAGCAGTACTTC
>.|.|TRBJ2-3|TRBV16
CASSPGLTDTQYF
TGTGCCAGCAGCCCCGGACTCACAGATACGCAGTATTTT
>.|.|TRBJ1-6|TRBV28
CASSSPEGAGSPLHF
TGTGCCAGCAGTTCACCAGAAGGGGCTGGTTCGCCCCTCCACTTT
>few|TRBD2|TRBJ2-3|TRBV5-1
CASRGTSGTDTQYF
TGCGCCAGCAGGGGGACTAGCGGAACAGATACGCAGTATTTT
>.|TRBD2|TRBJ2-7|TRBV5-5
CASSWDYPRSYEQYF
TGTGCCAGCAGCTGGGACTATCCTAGGTCCTACGAGCAGTACTTC
>few|TRBD2|TRBJ2-3|TRBV6-5
CASSSRGGPKDTQYF
TGTGCCAGCAGTTCCCGGGGGGGGCCGAAAGATACGCAGTATTTT
>.|.|TRBJ1-6|TRBV30
CAWSEGVDNSPLHF
TGTGCCTGGAGCGAAGGGGTGGATAATTCACCCCTCCACTTT
>.|TRBD1|TRBJ1-1|TRBV11-3
CASSPQPQGQGAGGAFF
TGTGCCAGCAGCCCGCAACCTCAGGGACAGGGGGCCGGAGGAGCTTTCTTT
>.|TRBD2|TRBJ2-5|TRBV11-2
CASSPNRGGFGQETQYF
TGTGCCAGCAGCCCCAATCGGGGGGGCTTTGGTCAAGAGACCCAGTACTTC
>.|TRBD1|TRBJ1-1|TRBV7-3
CASSTGGEYTEAFF
TGTGCCAGCAGTACAGGGGGGGAGTACACTGAAGCTTTCTTT
>.|.|TRBJ2-7|TRBV5-4
CASSLKGGLNEQYF
TGTGCCAGCAGCTTGAAAGGAGGGTTGAACGAGCAGTACTTC
>.|TRBD2|TRBJ2-3|TRBV5-4
CASSHTITSGSTDTQYF
TGTGCCAGCAGCCACACAATTACTAGCGGTAGCACAGATACGCAGTATTTT
>.|.|TRBJ1-4|TRBV27
CASSFFSQVEKLFF
TGTGCCAGCAGTTTTTTCAGTCAGGTTGAAAAACTGTTTTTT
>.|TRBD1|TRBJ2-3|TRBV4-1
CASSRQGGTDTQYF
TGCGCCAGCAGCCGACAGGGTGGCACAGATACGCAGTATTTT